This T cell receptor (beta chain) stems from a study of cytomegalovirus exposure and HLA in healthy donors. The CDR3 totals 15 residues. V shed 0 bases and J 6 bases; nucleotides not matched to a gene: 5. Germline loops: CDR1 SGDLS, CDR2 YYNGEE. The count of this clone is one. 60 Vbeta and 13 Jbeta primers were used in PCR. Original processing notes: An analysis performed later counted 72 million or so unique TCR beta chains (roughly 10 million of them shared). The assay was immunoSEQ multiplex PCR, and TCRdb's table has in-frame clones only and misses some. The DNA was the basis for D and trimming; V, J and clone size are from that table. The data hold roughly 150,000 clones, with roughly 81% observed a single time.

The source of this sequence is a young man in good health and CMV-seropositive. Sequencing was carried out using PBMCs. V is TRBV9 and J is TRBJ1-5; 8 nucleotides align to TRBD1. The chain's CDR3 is CASSVGAGGGQPQHF. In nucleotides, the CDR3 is TGTGCCAGCAGCGTAGGGGCAGGGGGCGGTCAGCCCCAGCATTTT.